Listed here is a single T cell receptor beta chain. The antigen remains undetermined. Using immunoSEQ multiplex PCR, the repertoire was profiled, and TCRdb retains in-frame clones only, with some absent. The sample yields about 50,000 clones, approximately 90% seen once. This entry belongs to a study of PD-1 blockade in classical Hodgkin lymphoma. Overall study results and limits: Only CD4+ TCR diversity, not CD8+, had risen significantly by C4D1.

Relapse was seen in all patients after autologous stem cell transplantation, and brentuximab vedotin exposure was variable. This receptor was obtained from a human donor with classical Hodgkin lymphoma. The specimen comprised peripheral blood mononuclear cells (PBMCs), sampled before the second cycle of nivolumab.

CDR3 sequence reads: CASSLISGGPYNEQFF. CDR3 bases: TGTGCCAGCAGCTTAATAAGCGGGGGGCCCTACAATGAGCAGTTCTTC. The chain uses TRBV5-6 and TRBJ2-1, with TRBD2 identical over 9 bases. The CDR3 has 16 amino acids. With 2 bases clipped from V and 2 bases from J, the junction kept 5 bases outside the gene matches. The germline CDR1 and CDR2 sequences are SGHDT and YYEEEE.